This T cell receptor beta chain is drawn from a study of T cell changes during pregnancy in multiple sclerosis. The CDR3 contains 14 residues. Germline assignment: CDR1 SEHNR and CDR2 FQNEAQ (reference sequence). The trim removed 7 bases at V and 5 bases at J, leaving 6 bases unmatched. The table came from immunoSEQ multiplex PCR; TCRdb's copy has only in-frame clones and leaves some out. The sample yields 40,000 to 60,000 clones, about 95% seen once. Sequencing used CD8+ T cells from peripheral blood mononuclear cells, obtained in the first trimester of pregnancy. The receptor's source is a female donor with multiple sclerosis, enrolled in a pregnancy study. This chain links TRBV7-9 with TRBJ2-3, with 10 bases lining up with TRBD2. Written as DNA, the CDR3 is TGTGCCAGCACCCGAGCGGGAGGGGGAGATACGCAGTATTTT. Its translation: CASTRAGGGDTQYF. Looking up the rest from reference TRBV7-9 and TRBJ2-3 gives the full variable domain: DTGVSQNPRHKITKRGQNVTFRCDPISEHNRLYWYRQTLGQGPEFLTYFQNEAQLEKSRLLSDRFSAERPKGSFSTLEIQRTEQGDSAMYLCASTRAGGGDTQYFGPGTRLTVL.